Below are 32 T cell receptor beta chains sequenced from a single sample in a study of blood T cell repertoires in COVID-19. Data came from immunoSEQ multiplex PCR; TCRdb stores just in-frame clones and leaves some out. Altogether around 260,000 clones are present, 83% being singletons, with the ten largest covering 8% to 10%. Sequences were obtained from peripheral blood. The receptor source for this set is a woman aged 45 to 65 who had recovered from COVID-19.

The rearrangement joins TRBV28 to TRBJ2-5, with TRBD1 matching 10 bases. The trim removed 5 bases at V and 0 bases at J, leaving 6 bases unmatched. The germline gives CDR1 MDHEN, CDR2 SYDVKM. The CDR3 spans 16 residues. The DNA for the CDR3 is TGTGCCAGCAGTCCCTGGACAGGGGGGTACCAAGAGACCCAGTACTTC. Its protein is CASSPWTGGYQETQYF.

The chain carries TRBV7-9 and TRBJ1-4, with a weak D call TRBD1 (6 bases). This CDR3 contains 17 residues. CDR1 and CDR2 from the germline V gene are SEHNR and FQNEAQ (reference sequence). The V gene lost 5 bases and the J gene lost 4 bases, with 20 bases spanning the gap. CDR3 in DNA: TGTGCCAGCAGCATACTGGCCGGGGGGGCTGATAATGAAAAACTGTTTTTT. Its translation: CASSILAGGADNEKLFF.

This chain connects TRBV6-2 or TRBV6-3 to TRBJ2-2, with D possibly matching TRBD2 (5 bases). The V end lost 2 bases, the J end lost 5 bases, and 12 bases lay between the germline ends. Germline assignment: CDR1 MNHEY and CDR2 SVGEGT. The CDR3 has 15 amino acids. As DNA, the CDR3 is TGTGCCAGCAGTTACGAGCGAGAGGGTACCGGGGAGCTGTTTTTT. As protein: CASSYEREGTGELFF.

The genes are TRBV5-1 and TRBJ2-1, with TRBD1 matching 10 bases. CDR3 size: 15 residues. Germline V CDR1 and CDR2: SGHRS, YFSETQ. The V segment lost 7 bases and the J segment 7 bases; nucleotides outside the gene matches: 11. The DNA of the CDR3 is TGCGCCAGCCGCCTCACCGGGACAGGGGAAAATGAGCAGTTCTTC. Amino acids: CASRLTGTGENEQFF.

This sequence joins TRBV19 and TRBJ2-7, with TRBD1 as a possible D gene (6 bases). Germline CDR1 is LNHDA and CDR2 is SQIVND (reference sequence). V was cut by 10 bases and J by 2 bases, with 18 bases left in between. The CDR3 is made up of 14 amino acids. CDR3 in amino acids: CATSGPGVPYEQYF. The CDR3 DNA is TGTGCCACTTCCGGCCCAGGGGTCCCCTACGAGCAGTACTTC.

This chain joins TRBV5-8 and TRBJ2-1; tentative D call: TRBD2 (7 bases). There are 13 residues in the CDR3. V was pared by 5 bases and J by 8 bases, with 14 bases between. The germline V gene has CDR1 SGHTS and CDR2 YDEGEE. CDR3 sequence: CASRARGGDEQFF. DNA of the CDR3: TGTGCCAGCAGAGCCAGGGGAGGGGATGAGCAGTTCTTC.

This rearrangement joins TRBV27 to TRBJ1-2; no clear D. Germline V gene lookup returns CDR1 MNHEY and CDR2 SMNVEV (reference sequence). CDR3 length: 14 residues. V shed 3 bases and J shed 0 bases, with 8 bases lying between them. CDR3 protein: CASSFTASNYGYTF. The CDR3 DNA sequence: TGTGCCAGCAGTTTTACTGCATCTAACTATGGCTACACCTTC.

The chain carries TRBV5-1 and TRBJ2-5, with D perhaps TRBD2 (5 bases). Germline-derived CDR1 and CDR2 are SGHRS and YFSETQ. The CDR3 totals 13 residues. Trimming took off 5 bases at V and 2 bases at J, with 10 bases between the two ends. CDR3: CASRPGVQETQYF. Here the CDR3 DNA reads TGCGCCAGCAGGCCCGGGGTGCAAGAGACCCAGTACTTC. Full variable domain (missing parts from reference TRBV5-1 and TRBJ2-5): KAGVTQTPRYLIKTRGQQVTLSCSPISGHRSVSWYQQTPGQGLQFLFEYFSETQRNKGNFPGRFSGRQFSNSRSEMNVSTLELGDSALYLCASRPGVQETQYFGPGTRLLVL.

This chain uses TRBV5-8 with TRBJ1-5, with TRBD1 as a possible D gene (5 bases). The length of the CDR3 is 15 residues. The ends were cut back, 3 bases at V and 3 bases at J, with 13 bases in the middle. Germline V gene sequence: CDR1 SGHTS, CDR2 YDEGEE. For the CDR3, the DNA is TGTGCCAGCAGCTCACGGGCAGGGAACAATCAGCCCCAGCATTTT. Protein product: CASSSRAGNNQPQHF.

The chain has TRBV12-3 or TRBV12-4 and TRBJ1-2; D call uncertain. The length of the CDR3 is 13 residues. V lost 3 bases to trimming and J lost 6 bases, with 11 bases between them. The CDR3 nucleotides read TGTGCCAGCAGTTTTGCATTGGCAAATGGCTACACCTTC. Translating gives CASSFALANGYTF.

The DNA of the CDR3 is TGTGCCAGTCTAACGCACTCTGGAAACACCATATATTTT. As protein: CASLTHSGNTIYF. The V call is TRBV19, the J call TRBJ1-3; D not resolved. The germline V gene has CDR1 LNHDA and CDR2 SQIVND (reference sequence). The V gene lost 8 bases and the J gene lost 0 bases, with 8 bases spanning the gap. The CDR3 sequence is 13 residues long.

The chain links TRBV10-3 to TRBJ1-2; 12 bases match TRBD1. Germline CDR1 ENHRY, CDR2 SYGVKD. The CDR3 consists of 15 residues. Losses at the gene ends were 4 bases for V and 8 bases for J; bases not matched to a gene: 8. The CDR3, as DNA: TGTGCCATCAGTGTATCGGGACAGGGGGCGCAAGGCTACACCTTC. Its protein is CAISVSGQGAQGYTF.

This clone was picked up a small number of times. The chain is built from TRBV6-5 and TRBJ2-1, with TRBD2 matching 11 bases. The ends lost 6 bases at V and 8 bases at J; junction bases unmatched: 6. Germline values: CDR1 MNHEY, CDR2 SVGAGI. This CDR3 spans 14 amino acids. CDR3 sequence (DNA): TGTGCCAGCAGGGCTAGCGGGAGGAGCTATGAGCAGTTCTTC. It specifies CASRASGRSYEQFF.

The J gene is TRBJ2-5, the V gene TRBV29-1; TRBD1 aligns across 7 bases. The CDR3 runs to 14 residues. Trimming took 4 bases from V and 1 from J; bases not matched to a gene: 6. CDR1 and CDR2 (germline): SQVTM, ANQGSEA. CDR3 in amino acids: CSVVGAGGQETQYF. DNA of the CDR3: TGCAGCGTTGTTGGGGCAGGGGGCCAAGAGACCCAGTACTTC.

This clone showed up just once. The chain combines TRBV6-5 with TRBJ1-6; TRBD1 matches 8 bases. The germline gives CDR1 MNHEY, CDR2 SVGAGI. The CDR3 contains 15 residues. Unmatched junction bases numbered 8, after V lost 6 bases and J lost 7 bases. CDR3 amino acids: CASRLLTGANSPLHF. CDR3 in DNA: TGTGCCAGCAGACTACTGACAGGGGCGAATTCACCCCTCCACTTT.

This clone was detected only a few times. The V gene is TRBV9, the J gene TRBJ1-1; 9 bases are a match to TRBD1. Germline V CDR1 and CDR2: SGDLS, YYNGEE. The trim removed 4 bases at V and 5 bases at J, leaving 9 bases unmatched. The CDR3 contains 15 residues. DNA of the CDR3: TGTGCCAGCAGCACAAGGACAGGGGTGGGTACTGAAGCTTTCTTT. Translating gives CASSTRTGVGTEAFF.

CDR3: CASSTTSGGYNEQFF. Here the CDR3 DNA reads TGTGCCAGCTCGACTACTAGCGGGGGATACAATGAGCAGTTCTTC. This chain connects TRBV18 to TRBJ2-1, with 11 positions matching TRBD2. The CDR3 loop spans 15 amino acids. The V segment lost 6 bases and the J segment 4 bases; nucleotides outside the gene matches: 5. Germline V lookup: CDR1 KGHSH, CDR2 LQKENI.

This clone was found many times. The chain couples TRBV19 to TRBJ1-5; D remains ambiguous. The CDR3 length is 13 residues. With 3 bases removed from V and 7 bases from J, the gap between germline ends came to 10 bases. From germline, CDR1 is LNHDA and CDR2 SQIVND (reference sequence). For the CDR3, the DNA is TGTGCCAGTAGTATGTGGGAGGGCCAGCCCCAGCATTTT. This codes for CASSMWEGQPQHF.

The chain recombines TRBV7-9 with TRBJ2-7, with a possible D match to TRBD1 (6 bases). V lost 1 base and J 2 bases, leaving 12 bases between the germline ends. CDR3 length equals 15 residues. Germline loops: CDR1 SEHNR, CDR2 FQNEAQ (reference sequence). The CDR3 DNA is TGTGCCAGCAGCTTAGGATTAGGGGACACCTACGAGCAGTACTTC. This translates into CASSLGLGDTYEQYF.

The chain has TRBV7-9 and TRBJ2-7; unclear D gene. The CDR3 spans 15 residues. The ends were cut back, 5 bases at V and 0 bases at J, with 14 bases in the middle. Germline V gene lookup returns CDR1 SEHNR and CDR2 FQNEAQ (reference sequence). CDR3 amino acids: CASSLGQRSSYEQYF. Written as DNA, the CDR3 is TGTGCCAGCAGCCTCGGCCAGCGAAGCTCCTACGAGCAGTACTTC. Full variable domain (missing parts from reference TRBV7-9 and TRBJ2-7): DTGVSQNPRHKITKRGQNVTFRCDPISEHNRLYWYRQTLGQGPEFLTYFQNEAQLEKSRLLSDRFSAERPKGSFSTLEIQRTEQGDSAMYLCASSLGQRSSYEQYFGPGTRLTVT.

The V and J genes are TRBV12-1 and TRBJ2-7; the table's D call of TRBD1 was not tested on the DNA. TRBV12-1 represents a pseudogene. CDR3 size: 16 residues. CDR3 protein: CASSSHTDRNAYEQYF. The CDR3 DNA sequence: TGTGCCAGCAGCTCCCACACCGACAGGAATGCCTACGAGCAGTACTTC.

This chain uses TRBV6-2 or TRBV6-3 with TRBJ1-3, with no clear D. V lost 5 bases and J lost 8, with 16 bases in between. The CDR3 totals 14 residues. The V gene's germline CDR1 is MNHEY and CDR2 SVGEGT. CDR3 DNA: TGTGCCAGCAGTCAGCGGGCCCCTTGGGACACCATATATTTT. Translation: CASSQRAPWDTIYF.

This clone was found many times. For the CDR3, the DNA is TGTGCCAGCAGTTCGGACAGGATTCACGAGCAGTACTTC. This codes for CASSSDRIHEQYF. V gene TRBV28 combines with J gene TRBJ2-7; 7 bases agree with TRBD1. The CDR3 is 13 amino acids. Germline loops: CDR1 MDHEN, CDR2 SYDVKM. With 4 bases clipped from V and 5 bases from J, the junction kept 5 bases outside the gene matches.

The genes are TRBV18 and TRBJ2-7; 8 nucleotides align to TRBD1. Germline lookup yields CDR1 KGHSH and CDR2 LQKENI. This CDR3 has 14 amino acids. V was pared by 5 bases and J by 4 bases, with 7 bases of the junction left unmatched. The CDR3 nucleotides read TGTGCCAGCTCAACAGGACAGGGAAATTACGAGCAGTACTTC. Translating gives CASSTGQGNYEQYF.

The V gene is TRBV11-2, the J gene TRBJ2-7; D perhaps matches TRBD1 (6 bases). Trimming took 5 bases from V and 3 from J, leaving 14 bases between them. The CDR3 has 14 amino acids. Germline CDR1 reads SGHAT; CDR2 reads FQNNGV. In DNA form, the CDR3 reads TGTGCCAGCAGCATCGGACAGTTCAACTACGAGCAGTACTTC. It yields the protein CASSIGQFNYEQYF.

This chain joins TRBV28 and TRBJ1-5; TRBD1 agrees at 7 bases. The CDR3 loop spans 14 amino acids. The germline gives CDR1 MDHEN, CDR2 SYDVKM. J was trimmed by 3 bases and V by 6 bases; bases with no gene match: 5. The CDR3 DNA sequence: TGTGCCAGCAGCGGTGGACAGGTCAATCAGCCCCAGCATTTT. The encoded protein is CASSGGQVNQPQHF. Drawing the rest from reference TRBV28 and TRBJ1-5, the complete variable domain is DVKVTQSSRYLVKRTGEKVFLECVQDMDHENMFWYRQDPGLGLRLIYFSYDVKMKEKGDIPEGYSVSREKKERFSLILESASTNQTSMYLCASSGGQVNQPQHFGDGTRLSIL.

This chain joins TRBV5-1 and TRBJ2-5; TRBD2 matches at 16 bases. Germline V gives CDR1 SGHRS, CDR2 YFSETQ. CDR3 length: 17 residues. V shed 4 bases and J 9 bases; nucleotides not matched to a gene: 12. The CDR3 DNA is TGCGCCAGCAGCCCGGGACTAGCGGGGGGGCCCCACGAGGCCCAGTACTTC. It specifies CASSPGLAGGPHEAQYF.

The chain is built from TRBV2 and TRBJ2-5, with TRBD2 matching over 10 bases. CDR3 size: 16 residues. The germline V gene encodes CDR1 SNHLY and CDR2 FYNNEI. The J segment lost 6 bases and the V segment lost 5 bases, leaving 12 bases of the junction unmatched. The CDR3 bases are TGTGCCAGCAGTTCCCAAAGCGGGGGGGCCGGAAAGACCCAGTACTTC. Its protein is CASSSQSGGAGKTQYF.

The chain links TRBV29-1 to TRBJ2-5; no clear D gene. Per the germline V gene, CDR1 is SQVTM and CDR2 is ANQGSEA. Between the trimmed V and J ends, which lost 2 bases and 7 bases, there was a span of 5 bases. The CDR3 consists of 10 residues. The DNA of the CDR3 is TGCAGCGTTGAACATCCGACCCAGTACTTC. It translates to CSVEHPTQYF.

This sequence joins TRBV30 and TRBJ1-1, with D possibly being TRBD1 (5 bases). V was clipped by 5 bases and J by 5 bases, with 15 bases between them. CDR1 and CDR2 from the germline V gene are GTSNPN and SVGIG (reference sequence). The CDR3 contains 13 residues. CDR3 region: CAWGGRVRTEAFF. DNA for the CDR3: TGTGCCTGGGGGGGGAGGGTGAGAACTGAAGCTTTCTTT.

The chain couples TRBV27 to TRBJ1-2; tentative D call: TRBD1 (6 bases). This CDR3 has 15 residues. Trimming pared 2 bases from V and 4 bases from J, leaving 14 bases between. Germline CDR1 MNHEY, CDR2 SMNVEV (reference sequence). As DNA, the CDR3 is TGTGCCAGCAGTTTACGCACTGGGGGGGCCTATGGCTACACCTTC. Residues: CASSLRTGGAYGYTF.

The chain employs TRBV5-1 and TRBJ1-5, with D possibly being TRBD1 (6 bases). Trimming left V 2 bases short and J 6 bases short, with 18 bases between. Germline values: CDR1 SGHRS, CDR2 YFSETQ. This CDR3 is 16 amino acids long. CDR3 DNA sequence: TGCGCCAGCAGCTTCACAGGGATCGACGTCGGTCAGCCCCAGCATTTT. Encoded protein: CASSFTGIDVGQPQHF. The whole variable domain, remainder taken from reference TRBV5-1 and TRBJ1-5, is KAGVTQTPRYLIKTRGQQVTLSCSPISGHRSVSWYQQTPGQGLQFLFEYFSETQRNKGNFPGRFSGRQFSNSRSEMNVSTLELGDSALYLCASSFTGIDVGQPQHFGDGTRLSIL.